This TCR beta chain was sequenced for a study of cytomegalovirus exposure and HLA in healthy donors (dated by TCRdb to 2016 to 2017). Turning to the overall study: According to an earlier analysis of a few hundred of the donors, 150 million to 200 million T cells yielded 100 million or so unique TCR beta sequences and 276 Gb of sequence data. An earlier analysis of a few hundred of the donors applied high-throughput TCR beta sequencing to assess whether each TCR beta V gene segment acted as functional or pseudogenic. On average, 235,054 unique TCR beta nucleotide sequences were sequenced per donor among a few hundred genotyped donors of the cohort, with about 17% of those sequences being non-productive. In addition to the first cohort of 650 to 800 subjects, a separate validation cohort of 120 different subjects was used. An early release that covered some 630 HLA-typed donors contained approximately 300 gigabases of sequencing data and 70 million to 100 million unique TCR sequences. Among the roughly 390 genotyped donors, around 79% belonged to the genetic ancestry cluster associated with self-reported Caucasian donors. Several DR-DQ haplotypes were handled as single units for association and clustering because linkage in the cohort was strong. Rather than drawing on any new phenotypic data, the later analysis identified candidate immune exposures from TCR beta sequences and the way those sequences occurred across donors. High-throughput TCR immunosequencing, statistical association of individual TCRs with disease status, and machine learning were combined to predict cytomegalovirus infection status. To study patterns of TCR occurrence, a later analysis re-analyzed previously published TCR beta repertoires from around 670 donors and added high-resolution HLA genotyping. The number of typed donors differed by locus: about 620-640 for A, B, C, DRB1 and DQB1; 500 to 550 for DQA1; approximately 600 for DPA1; and 450 to 480 for DPB1. Class I and class II HLA loci were covered by the typing at four-digit resolution. Every discovery cohort repertoire had been produced on one sequencing platform. The T cell repertoires of some 700 subjects were profiled by immunosequencing and related to cytomegalovirus serostatus. In a later genetic analysis, genome-wide SNP genotypes for about three fifths of the roughly 670 donors were used, and that subset was treated as a discovery cohort. Donor age, sex, ethnicity and CMV serostatus were compiled alongside the repertoire data. The study aimed to test whether signatures of past pathogen exposure could be identified by cataloging public T cell receptors.

As to this clone: Its recognized antigen is unknown. Base qualities are missing; no much larger clone stands one base away.

Broad study findings and their caveats: Several of the top co-occurrence clusters appeared to be linked to parvovirus B19, influenza, CMV and Epstein-Barr virus, according to a later analysis. About 17 rarely observed V segments, including chromosome 9 orphons, were excluded from the earlier analysis of approximately 600 of the donors because counts were too low. The 87-base-pair reads could not distinguish some IMGT-functional V segments, including TRBV6-2 and TRBV6-3, so those segments were excluded. A later analysis found that most CMV-associated TCR beta chains appeared HLA-restricted, with HLA associations seemingly driven largely by CMV exposure. In a later analysis, HLA-associated TCR beta chains were found to be more clonally expanded and to have lower generation probabilities than equally common non-associated chains. According to a later genetic analysis, donors in an Asian-associated ancestry cluster had fewer N-insertions in productive TCRs than the approximately 700-donor mean. At a false discovery rate of 0.05, a later analysis linked about 17,000 TCR beta sequences to specific HLA alleles. HLA typing was unavailable for some donors at each locus, so association tests used only the typed subset. Immune exposure information for the cohort was limited to CMV serostatus. A cluster of highly shared sequence variants was judged likely to be a technical artifact of the sequencing pipeline. An association between a missense DCLRE1C variant and V-gene and J-gene trimming of TCR beta chains was found in a later genetic analysis and replicated in an independent cohort. The study gave a list of 150 to 200 TCR beta chains associated with cytomegalovirus. In vitro tests confirmed that a few of the cytomegalovirus-associated TCR beta chains recognize cytomegalovirus antigens. In a later analysis, TCR association rates were found to vary across HLA loci, with the most associated TCRs seen for DRB1 alleles and the fewest for HLA-C alleles. A further reported finding was that TCR beta sequences accurately predicted the HLA-A and HLA-B alleles for most subjects in the first cohort. An earlier analysis of around 540 of the donors showed that most TCR beta V segments appeared in productive rearrangements either about 87% or about 30% of the time, which broadly matched IMGT annotations. The cohort was sequenced for TCR beta chains only, and without alpha or paired-chain data the features that could be detected were limited. The classifier was reported to diagnose cytomegalovirus status with high specificity and sensitivity in both the original and validation cohorts. Linkage disequilibrium might explain the correlated functional status among segregating V segments, but an unknown experimental factor could not be ruled out. The presence/absence analyses assumed that sequencing depth was roughly uniform across donors, and that assumption may not be true. The authors suggested that the approach could potentially be generalized to other disease states and immunological phenotypes. When HLA alleles, especially DR and DQ, strongly co-occurred, attributing TCR associations to individual alleles was difficult. Across donors, most TCR sequences were observed very rarely, whereas some public TCRs were present in many individuals.

Libraries were constructed by the immunoSEQ multiplex PCR assay. The multiplex PCR relied on a mix of 60 forward primers for TCR Vbeta segments and 13 reverse primers for TCR Jbeta segments. Amplification of the CDR3 region of rearranged TCR beta genes was performed with a multiplex PCR assay on genomic DNA. The amplified TCR beta libraries were sequenced on the Illumina HiSeq System as 87-base-pair reads. As for the authors' bioinformatics: In a later analysis, roughly 80 million unique TCR beta chains were counted across the 500 to 850 repertoires, and roughly 10 million of these chains were shared by at least two donors. Raw reads were error-corrected and collapsed into unique sequences by a nearest-neighbor algorithm in which closely related sequences were merged to remove PCR and sequencing errors. Alignment of CDR3 sequences to IMGT reference sequences was used to assign V, D and J gene segments. Each retained sequence needed at least a six-nucleotide match to both a V gene segment and a J gene segment. A rearrangement counted as productive if the CDR3 had no stop codons and remained in frame with V and J, and every other rearrangement counted as non-productive. CDR3 was defined according to IMGT convention as the region running from the second conserved V-encoded cysteine to the conserved J-encoded phenylalanine. The earlier analysis of 587 of the donors excluded sequences that lacked an unambiguous match to a single V gene segment. In an earlier analysis of 587 of the donors, V segments were called functional above 56.7% productive rearrangements and were called segregating when the between-donor standard deviation exceeded 5%. A statistical classification framework was built for diagnosing cytomegalovirus status from the catalog of TCR beta chain sequences. In a later analysis, V and J genes were assigned by comparing TCR nucleotide sequences against IMGT/GENE-DB human TR gene sequences. In a later analysis, CDR3 sequences and most-parsimonious VDJ recombination scenarios were assigned using the TCRdist pipeline. In a later analysis, each TCR beta chain was defined by its CDR3 amino acid sequence together with its V-gene family, and reads without a unique V-gene family were excluded. As a way to deal with suspected cross-contamination and a sequencing artifact, a later analysis dropped roughly 620 nucleotide sequences that were highly shared and had low generation probability. A later analysis calculated a clonal expansion index for each public chain from normalized within-repertoire ranks of inferred template counts. A later analysis computed generation probabilities with a VDJ recombination model fitted to out-of-frame rearrangements, and checked the results against IGoR. In a later analysis, TCR-TCR, TCR-HLA and TCR-CMV co-occurrence was scored with hypergeometric tests, and a repertoire-size bias correction was applied to TCR pairs. In a later analysis, false discovery rates were estimated by permuting HLA or CMV assignments 20 times. In a later analysis, co-occurring TCRs were grouped with DBSCAN, and TCRdist sequence similarity was added when clustering was performed within HLA-allele-positive subsets. Co-occurrence clustering excluded repertoires with fewer than 30,000 or more than 120,000 public chains, plus five with anomalous nucleotide sharing. What TCRdb holds here is the immuneACCESS table cut down to in-frame rearrangements. Part of the clones is not present; checked against another copy, under half of the missing clones reflect an unresolved V gene, and the others are unexplained. That table is the source of V, J and clone size, and D and trimming were worked out from the DNA. Present in this sample are approximately 150,000 clones, around 68% of which were seen just once. The top ten constitute roughly a tenth of the sample.

The cohort comprised 670 or so healthy bone marrow donors. Cohort members were all nominally healthy when sampled, although unrecorded immune exposures were likely present. The donor tested CMV seropositive and was one of the 289 seropositive cohort members. Each donor provided a peripheral blood sample, and peripheral blood mononuclear cells were used for TCR beta sequencing. The Qiagen DNeasy Blood Extraction Kit was used to extract genomic DNA from the blood cell samples. Deletion took 7 bases off V and 0 bases off J, with a span of 10 bases between the germline ends. The CDR3 sequence holds 14 residues, the cysteine and phenylalanine included. Only the CDR3 portion is preserved as DNA: 42 bases, with reading frame beginning at the first base. CDR1 is given as MNHNS and CDR2 as SASEGT, both from the germline V gene.

Input material: PBMCs. This TCR derives from a young man in good health and CMV-seropositive. The chain couples TRBV6-1 to TRBJ1-3; TRBD1 is a possible D gene, resting on 5 matching bases. The CDR3 reads as follows: CASTVGGSGNTIYF. The sequence in DNA is TGTGCCAGCACCGTGGGGGGCTCTGGAAACACCATATATTTT.